Each of the 2 T cell receptor beta chains below was sequenced from the same sample in a study of cytomegalovirus exposure and HLA in healthy donors. Primers for the PCR totalled 60 Vbeta and 13 Jbeta. Measured with immunoSEQ multiplex PCR; TCRdb has only the in-frame clones, and not every one. Counted here are more than 200,000 clones, around 80% occurring once; the ten biggest clones make up around 6%. Specimen: PBMCs. These TCRs come from a man aged 40-49 years in good health and CMV-seropositive.

The V call is TRBV29-1, the J call TRBJ2-5, with TRBD1 matching over 7 bases. Germline CDR1 SQVTM, CDR2 ANQGSEA. The CDR3 extends over 14 amino acids. J lost 7 bases, V lost 6 bases, and 14 bases had no gene match. The CDR3 DNA reads as TGCAGCGTCAAAACAGGGGCCCCCGAGGGGACCCAGTACTTC. Translated, it gives CSVKTGAPEGTQYF. Full variable domain (missing parts from reference TRBV29-1 and TRBJ2-5): SAVISQKPSRDICQRGTSLTIQCQVDSQVTMMFWYRQQPGQSLTLIATANQGSEATYESGFVIDKFPISRPNLTFSTLTVSNMSPEDSSIYLCSVKTGAPEGTQYFGPGTRLLVL.

The CDR3 DNA follows: TGTGCCAGCACGGTGAGCGATGGAGTAGCTTTCTTT. Translation: CASTVSDGVAFF. This chain connects TRBV28 to TRBJ1-1, with D unclear. The CDR3 spans 12 residues. Between the trimmed V and J ends, which lost 7 bases and 10 bases, there was a span of 16 bases. From germline, CDR1 is MDHEN and CDR2 SYDVKM.